This T cell receptor beta chain emerged from a study of post-analysis software for immune sequencing data. The TCR beta cDNA libraries contained unique molecular identifiers. TCRdb re-analysed the PCR reads in MiXCR, keeping a single row per CDR3 protein. The sample consists of approximately 770,000 distinct CDR3 sequences, 35% to 55% of them appearing once. The receptor was isolated from a girl under 18 with multiple sclerosis. The sample comprised blood.

CDR3 in amino acids: CASSLRDRGPIETQYF. DNA for the CDR3: TGTGCCAGCAGCCTCCGGGACAGGGGCCCCATTGAGACCCAGTACTTC. V and J are TRBV5-6 and TRBJ2-5; 10 positions agree with TRBD1. Per the germline V gene, CDR1 is SGHDT and CDR2 is YYEEEE. The CDR3 covers 16 residues. The V gene end was trimmed by 4 bases and the J gene end by 5 bases; junction bases not matched to a gene: 11.